This TCR beta chain was profiled in a study of T cell responses to AZD1222 COVID-19 vaccine. For the study at large: The study pooled second doses at about 4 or about 12 weeks.

The CDR3 is made up of 15 amino acids. With 2 bases removed from V and 0 bases from J, the gap between germline ends came to 8 bases. Germline CDR1 and CDR2: MNHNS and SASEGT. Measured with immunoSEQ multiplex PCR; TCRdb has only the in-frame clones, and not every one. The sample shows about 99,000 clones, roughly 87% of them seen only once. Comment on this clone: Its cognate antigen is unknown.

Overall study results and limits: Only five to seven individuals given AZD1222 were seropositive at baseline. Targeting of unmutated variant regions was reportedly seen in nearly half of spike-specific TCRs. Scientists sampled the repertoires only once the peak T cell response had passed.

The sequence derives from an adult in good health. The source was peripheral blood, collected on day 0 of AZD1222 vaccination. The rearrangement joins TRBV6-1 to TRBJ1-3; D remains unclear. The CDR3 sequence: CASSENGLSGNTIYF. CDR3 sequence (DNA): TGTGCCAGCAGTGAAAACGGCCTCTCTGGAAACACCATATATTTT.